Each of the 15 T cell receptor beta chains below was sequenced from the same sample in a study of beta chain features in type 1 diabetes. Every isolated RNA sample was fully reverse transcribed, so sequencing captured expressed TCRB transcripts. Repertoires were generated with immunoSEQ multiplex PCR, while TCRdb's copy carries only in-frame clones and drops some. This table has about 930,000 clones, roughly 15% appearing once. The sample comprised naive CD4+ T cells from blood. The receptors come from a woman between 18 and 29 years old in good health.

The chain combines TRBV13 with TRBJ1-6; D is possibly TRBD1 (5 bases). This CDR3 is 16 amino acids long. The V and J ends lost 3 bases and 4 bases respectively, with 13 bases between them. Germline CDR1 PRHDT, CDR2 FYEKMQ (reference sequence). The chain's CDR3 is CASSFRQFSYNSPLHF. CDR3 in DNA: TGTGCCAGCAGCTTTAGACAGTTTAGTTATAATTCACCCCTCCACTTT.

The chain joins TRBV18 to TRBJ2-3; TRBD2 aligns across 9 bases. With 3 bases clipped from V and 2 bases from J, the junction kept 6 bases outside the gene matches. The CDR3 is 16 amino acids. The germline gives CDR1 KGHSH, CDR2 LQKENI. The chain's CDR3 is CASSPSTSGLTDTQYF. CDR3 DNA sequence: TGTGCCAGCTCACCCTCGACTAGCGGACTCACAGATACGCAGTATTTT.

V usage is TRBV18 and J usage is TRBJ1-1; D is uncertain. The germline V and J ends were trimmed by 5 bases and 1 base, with 2 bases remaining between them. The CDR3 has 11 residues. CDR1 and CDR2 from the germline V gene are KGHSH and LQKENI. The CDR3 is CASSGNTEAFF. The CDR3 coding sequence is TGTGCCAGCTCAGGGAACACTGAAGCTTTCTTT.

This sequence joins TRBV6-1 and TRBJ2-2, with D maybe TRBD1 (5 bases). The CDR3 spans 13 residues. Per the germline V gene, CDR1 is MNHNS and CDR2 is SASEGT. V shed 3 bases and J shed 3 bases, with 5 bases lying between them. CDR3 bases: TGTGCCAGCAGTGAGACAGACACCGGGGAGCTGTTTTTT. This codes for CASSETDTGELFF.

The chain carries TRBV6-5 and TRBJ2-7; no clear D gene. V lost 0 bases, J lost 0 bases, and 6 bases lay in between. Germline lookup yields CDR1 MNHEY and CDR2 SVGAGI. The CDR3 totals 14 residues. For the CDR3, the DNA is TGTGCCAGCAGTTACTCCAAGGCCTCCTACGAGCAGTACTTC. This translates into CASSYSKASYEQYF.

This clone was observed a few times. The gene calls are TRBV10-3 and TRBJ1-2, with unresolved D. The CDR3 totals 11 residues. CDR1 is ENHRY and CDR2 is SYGVKD in the germline V gene. V gave up 4 bases and J gave up 6 bases, with 6 bases separating them. CDR3 DNA sequence: TGTGCCATCAGTGTCAGTAATGGCTACACCTTC. It yields the protein CAISVSNGYTF.

This clone occurred a few times. This chain links TRBV7-9 with TRBJ2-5; possible D gene TRBD2, 6 bases. This CDR3 contains 14 residues. Germline assignment: CDR1 SEHNR and CDR2 FQNEAQ (reference sequence). Trimming pared 3 bases from V and 2 bases from J, leaving 10 bases between. CDR3 coding DNA: TGTGCCAGCAGCTTTTCCGGGGGTCAAGAGACCCAGTACTTC. Translating gives CASSFSGGQETQYF.

This clone was observed a few times. J is TRBJ2-7 and V is TRBV7-2; 8 bases match TRBD2. Trimming took 6 bases from V and 6 from J; bases not matched to a gene: 7. The CDR3 loop spans 13 amino acids. The V gene's germline CDR1 is SGHTA and CDR2 FQGNSA. CDR3 sequence: CASRPAGALEQYF. CDR3 sequence (DNA): TGTGCCAGCAGACCAGCGGGAGCTCTCGAGCAGTACTTC.

The chain is built from TRBV11-1 and TRBJ2-5; D possibly corresponds to TRBD2 (6 bases). Germline V CDR1 and CDR2: SGHAT, FQDESV (reference sequence). This CDR3 is 13 amino acids long. V was shortened by 5 bases and J by 8 bases, with 15 bases between the two germline ends. CDR3 region: CASSRGGGPTQYF. Written as DNA, the CDR3 is TGTGCCAGCAGCCGCGGTGGAGGGCCCACCCAGTACTTC.

This clone was seen a few times. The chain uses TRBV18 and TRBJ2-5; no reliable D call. The length of the CDR3 is 11 residues. The germline gives CDR1 KGHSH, CDR2 LQKENI. The germline V and J ends were trimmed by 1 base and 7 bases, with 4 bases remaining between them. CDR3 loop: CASSPRGTQYF. For the CDR3, the DNA is TGTGCCAGCTCACCACGGGGGACCCAGTACTTC.

This clone was observed a few times. V and J are TRBV6-5 and TRBJ1-2; 8 positions match TRBD1. The CDR3 consists of 14 residues. The ends lost 5 bases at V and 4 bases at J; junction bases unmatched: 6. The V gene's germline CDR1 is MNHEY and CDR2 SVGAGI. Written as DNA, the CDR3 is TGTGCCAGCAGTCGACTTACAGGGGGCTATGGCTACACCTTC. Translated: CASSRLTGGYGYTF.

This clone was counted between two and nine times. The chain combines TRBV7-2 with TRBJ2-5; 7 bases align to TRBD2. V shed 1 base, J shed 7 bases, and the junction held 9 bases outside the gene matches. The CDR3 runs to 15 residues. CDR1 and CDR2 from the germline V gene are SGHTA and FQGNSA. This CDR3 reads CASSLVIGLVATQYF. Here the CDR3 DNA reads TGTGCCAGCAGCTTAGTTATTGGACTAGTAGCGACCCAGTACTTC.

There are a few counts of this clone. The V and J genes are TRBV7-9 and TRBJ2-2; a possible D gene is TRBD2 (6 bases). Germline CDR1 is SEHNR and CDR2 is FQNEAQ (reference sequence). V gave up 5 bases and J gave up 3 bases, with 10 bases separating them. This CDR3 spans 14 amino acids. The CDR3 protein is CASSPGVHTGELFF. DNA of the CDR3: TGTGCCAGCAGCCCGGGAGTTCACACCGGGGAGCTGTTTTTT.

This clone was counted once. The chain carries TRBV6-5 and TRBJ2-7; no definite D call. V dropped 2 bases and J dropped 11 bases, with 25 bases sitting between them. Germline V gene lookup returns CDR1 MNHEY and CDR2 SVGAGI. The CDR3 has 16 amino acids. The CDR3 nucleotides are TGTGCCAGCAGTTACCCCACGAGAATTAGAGACGGCCAAGAGTACTTC. Its protein product is CASSYPTRIRDGQEYF.

This clone was counted between two and nine times. V gene TRBV13 combines with J gene TRBJ2-3; D unclear. Trimming left V 3 bases short and J 2 bases short, with 6 bases between. Per germline, CDR1 PRHDT and CDR2 FYEKMQ (reference sequence). The CDR3 is made up of 13 amino acids. CDR3 coding DNA: TGTGCCAGCAGCTTTCGGGCCACAGATACGCAGTATTTT. It translates to CASSFRATDTQYF.